This T cell receptor (beta chain) was sequenced for a study of blood T cell repertoires in COVID-19. This table comes from immunoSEQ multiplex PCR, and its TCRdb copy is limited to in-frame clones, with some not included. The data contain 140,000 to 150,000 clones, approximately 88% of them seen just once; the ten biggest clones take up roughly a tenth. Germline CDR1 SGHRS, CDR2 YFSETQ. The CDR3 has 14 amino acids. Deletions cut 0 bases from V and 9 bases from J, with 13 bases between. V is TRBV5-1 and J is TRBJ2-1; the D is unclear. This receptor was identified in a man in his 60s with active or convalescent COVID-19. The material sequenced was peripheral blood. CDR3 sequence: CASSLAVVTGEQFF. CDR3 bases: TGCGCCAGCAGCTTGGCCGTCGTCACGGGTGAGCAGTTCTTC.